The present TCR beta chain was sequenced within a study of blood T cell repertoires in COVID-19. The wider study: PBMCs, B-cell-depleted T cells, or T cells were the source of the cDNA or gDNA that made up the material.

The repertoire was sequenced with immunoSEQ multiplex PCR; TCRdb's copy has only in-frame clones and lacks some. This table has more than 150,000 clones, 80% to 85% appearing once. Trimming stripped 0 bases from V and 0 bases from J, with 17 bases between. Germline V gene sequence: CDR1 GTSNPN, CDR2 SVGIG (reference sequence). This CDR3 has 17 amino acids. This sequence joins TRBV30 and TRBJ2-5; D not certain. Material for sequencing was peripheral blood. This TCR derives from a woman aged 25 to 39 with acute or convalescent COVID-19. The CDR3 spells CAWSVRRSSLYQETQYF. In DNA, the CDR3 is TGTGCCTGGAGTGTACGCCGGAGCAGTTTGTACCAAGAGACCCAGTACTTC.